One sample yielded the 25 T cell receptor beta chains listed below, sequenced in a study of PD-1 blockade in classical Hodgkin lymphoma (dated by TCRdb to about 2020). The time point label, read with the paper, signifies: cycle 2 day 1 (C2D1) of nivolumab. Relapse after autologous stem cell transplantation had occurred in all trial patients, and cohorts A, B and C were distinguished by prior brentuximab vedotin exposure. The library came from the immunoSEQ multiplex PCR assay. TCRdb stores this immuneACCESS table with in-frame sequences only. Part of the clones is absent; in the studies checked, under half of the shortfall reflects unresolved V genes, and no reason is known for the rest. The sample includes 90,000 to 95,000 clones, with 85% to 90% observed a single time. The biggest ten clones account for roughly 10% of the sample. Here the sequenced sample was peripheral blood mononuclear cells (PBMCs), taken before the second cycle of nivolumab. These receptors came from a human donor with classical Hodgkin lymphoma.

The rearrangement links TRBV7-3 to TRBJ1-2; 11 nucleotides align to TRBD1. Germline lookup yields CDR1 SGHTA and CDR2 FQGTGA. Losses at the gene ends were 4 bases for V and 5 bases for J; bases not matched to a gene: 6. The CDR3 covers 15 residues. The CDR3 loop reads CASSSWDRGEYGYTF. The CDR3 DNA sequence: TGTGCCAGCAGCTCGTGGGACAGGGGGGAGTATGGCTACACCTTC. The complete variable domain, with remaining parts taken from reference TRBV7-3 and TRBJ1-2, reads GAGVSQTPSNKVTEKGKYVELRCDPISGHTALYWYRQSLGQGPEFLIYFQGTGAADDSGLPNDRFFAVRPEGSVSTLKIQRTERGDSAVYLCASSSWDRGEYGYTFGSGTRLTVV.

This chain links TRBV6-1 with TRBJ2-4; D tentatively fits TRBD1 or TRBD2 (5 bases each). V was clipped by 9 bases and J by 15 bases, with 18 bases between them. The CDR3 length is 11 residues. Germline V gene sequence: CDR1 MNHNS, CDR2 SASEGT. CDR3 protein: CASSWGTLAYF. CDR3 sequence (DNA): TGTGCCAGTTCGTGGGGGACCTTGGCGTACTTC.

The sample holds one count of this clone. The rearrangement links TRBV11-2 to TRBJ2-5; D is undetermined. Germline V lookup: CDR1 SGHAT, CDR2 FQNNGV. Trimming left V 2 bases short and J 5 bases short, with 15 bases between. This CDR3 is 15 amino acids long. The DNA for the CDR3 is TGTGCCAGCAGCTTAATGGGGTACCCAACGGAGACCCAGTACTTC. Amino acids: CASSLMGYPTETQYF. Together with reference TRBV11-2 and TRBJ2-5, the CDR3 gives the full variable domain: EAGVAQSPRYKIIEKRQSVAFWCNPISGHATLYWYQQILGQGPKLLIQFQNNGVVDDSQLPKDRFSAERLKGVDSTLKIQPAKLEDSAVYLCASSLMGYPTETQYFGPGTRLLVL.

The J gene is TRBJ2-5, the V gene TRBV5-1; TRBD2 is a possible D gene (5 bases). The germline V and J ends were trimmed by 6 bases and 5 bases, with 14 bases remaining between them. The CDR3 is made up of 13 amino acids. Germline-derived CDR1 and CDR2 are SGHRS and YFSETQ. The CDR3 DNA is TGCGCCAGCAACCCCGGGAACGTGGAGACCCAGTACTTC. Translating gives CASNPGNVETQYF.

The V call is TRBV11-2, the J call TRBJ2-1; possibly TRBD1 or TRBD2 for D (5 bases each). CDR1 and CDR2 from the germline V gene are SGHAT and FQNNGV. The CDR3 runs to 17 residues. V was pared by 5 bases and J by 0 bases, with 17 bases between. This CDR3 reads CASSPRSWGSSYNEQFF. The CDR3 nucleotides are TGTGCCAGCAGCCCTCGTTCTTGGGGGAGCTCCTACAATGAGCAGTTCTTC.

The rearrangement joins TRBV27 to TRBJ1-4, with D possibly TRBD1 on 5 matching bases. Between the trimmed V and J ends, which lost 2 bases and 3 bases, there was a span of 7 bases. Germline V gives CDR1 MNHEY, CDR2 SMNVEV (reference sequence). This CDR3 comprises 14 residues. In DNA, the CDR3 is TGTGCCAGCAGTTTACGAGGGGCTAATGAAAAACTGTTTTTT. It is translated as CASSLRGANEKLFF.

V is TRBV28 and J is TRBJ1-1; perhaps TRBD1 as D (5 bases). Germline V gives CDR1 MDHEN, CDR2 SYDVKM. The CDR3 length is 15 residues. The germline V and J ends were trimmed by 3 bases and 0 bases, with 11 bases remaining between them. CDR3 amino acids: CASSLGGSLNTEAFF. CDR3 DNA: TGTGCCAGCAGTTTGGGGGGGAGCTTGAACACTGAAGCTTTCTTT.

The chain recombines TRBV29-1 with TRBJ2-3; TRBD2 matches at 8 bases. V dropped 7 bases and J dropped 2; count of bases not matched to a gene: 11. The CDR3 covers 15 residues. Germline CDR1 and CDR2: SQVTM and ANQGSEA. The CDR3 sequence is CSAPNPGGDTDTQYF. In DNA, the CDR3 is TGCAGCGCACCAAACCCCGGGGGGGACACAGATACGCAGTATTTT.

This chain connects TRBV28 to TRBJ1-1; TRBD1 is a possible D gene (6 bases). Trimming took 2 bases from V and 10 from J, leaving 17 bases between them. CDR3 size: 14 residues. CDR1 is MDHEN, CDR2 SYDVKM, per germline. CDR3 in DNA: TGTGCCAGCAGTTTAGTAGGTGACAGGCTCCTAGCTTTCTTT. The encoded protein is CASSLVGDRLLAFF.

V and J are TRBV10-3 and TRBJ2-7, with D possibly being TRBD2 (5 bases). V was pared by 2 bases and J by 12 bases, with 20 bases between. This CDR3 has 14 residues. The germline V gene encodes CDR1 ENHRY and CDR2 SYGVKD. For the CDR3, the DNA is TGTGCCATCAGTGAGACGGCGGGCCAAGCCTTGTTGTACTTC. Translating it yields CAISETAGQALLYF.

The J gene is TRBJ1-1, the V gene TRBV18; D is undetermined. This CDR3 has 14 residues. Deletions cut 2 bases from V and 8 bases from J, with 15 bases between. Germline V gene lookup returns CDR1 KGHSH and CDR2 LQKENI. The DNA for the CDR3 is TGTGCCAGCTCACCATTTGAGTTCGGTTCGGAAGCTTTCTTT. Translation gives CASSPFEFGSEAFF.

The J gene is TRBJ1-1, the V gene TRBV29-1; no reliable D call. In germline, CDR1 is SQVTM, CDR2 ANQGSEA. V dropped 5 bases and J dropped 1 base, with 8 bases sitting between them. The CDR3 spans 12 residues. CDR3 nucleotides: TGCAGCGTTACCGGGAAGAACACTGAAGCTTTCTTT. This encodes CSVTGKNTEAFF. The full variable domain, completed using reference TRBV29-1 and TRBJ1-1, is SAVISQKPSRDICQRGTSLTIQCQVDSQVTMMFWYRQQPGQSLTLIATANQGSEATYESGFVIDKFPISRPNLTFSTLTVSNMSPEDSSIYLCSVTGKNTEAFFGQGTRLTVV.

The rearrangement links TRBV6-9 to TRBJ2-3; a possible D gene is TRBD1 (6 bases). The V end lost 6 bases, the J end lost 1 base, and 11 bases lay between the germline ends. The CDR3 is 14 amino acids. The germline gives CDR1 MNHGY, CDR2 SVAAGI. The CDR3 loop is CASSPAGGTDTQYF. In DNA, the CDR3 is TGTGCCAGCAGCCCCGCAGGGGGCACAGATACGCAGTATTTT.

The rearrangement links TRBV6-1 to TRBJ1-2; D uncertain. The CDR3 totals 13 residues. V was clipped by 1 base and J by 9 bases, with 12 bases between them. The germline V gene has CDR1 MNHNS and CDR2 SASEGT. In nucleotides, the CDR3 is TGTGCCAGCAGTGAAGATGTTGGGCTCCGCTACACCTTC. Its protein product is CASSEDVGLRYTF.

The chain employs TRBV27 and TRBJ2-1; D is ambiguous. Germline V gene sequence: CDR1 MNHEY, CDR2 SMNVEV (reference sequence). CDR3 length: 14 amino acids. The V end was cut by 3 bases, the J end by 3 bases, with 9 bases between. The CDR3 reads CASSLSPYYNEQFF. The DNA of the CDR3 is TGTGCCAGCAGTTTGTCCCCCTACTACAATGAGCAGTTCTTC.

The V gene is TRBV5-6, the J gene TRBJ2-2; the D is unclear. Between the trimmed V and J ends, which lost 1 base and 3 bases, there was a span of 7 bases. The CDR3 is 14 residues long. Germline V CDR1 and CDR2: SGHDT, YYEEEE. This chain's CDR3 is CASSLSWDTGELFF. The CDR3 bases are TGTGCCAGCAGCTTGAGTTGGGACACCGGGGAGCTGTTTTTT.

The chain has TRBV15 and TRBJ1-5; D is uncertain. Germline CDR1 is LNHNV and CDR2 is YYDKDF (reference sequence). V lost 1 base to trimming and J lost 3 bases, with 10 bases between them. The CDR3 totals 15 residues. The CDR3 protein is CATSRVQQSNQPQHF. CDR3 bases: TGTGCCACCAGCAGAGTGCAACAGTCCAATCAGCCCCAGCATTTT.

The chain uses TRBV6-1 and TRBJ2-1; a weak D match, TRBD2 (6 bases). The V gene's germline CDR1 is MNHNS and CDR2 SASEGT. The CDR3 consists of 15 residues. Deletions cut 2 bases from V and 9 bases from J, with 17 bases between. The CDR3, as DNA: TGTGCCAGCAGTGAACCGGGGGAGAAAGTCGGTGAGCAGTTCTTC. Translating it yields CASSEPGEKVGEQFF.

This clone was seen a handful of times. The chain links TRBV10-3 to TRBJ1-2; D uncertain. The germline V gene has CDR1 ENHRY and CDR2 SYGVKD. The V end was cut by 5 bases, the J end by 5 bases, with 15 bases between. This CDR3 comprises 14 residues. The CDR3 DNA reads as TGTGCCATCAGTTTACAAGACACCGCTTATGGCTACACCTTC. Its translation: CAISLQDTAYGYTF.

V and J are TRBV4-2 and TRBJ2-1, with 9 bases that match TRBD1. J gave up 8 bases and V 3 bases, and 8 bases lay outside the gene matches. Germline CDR1 LGHNA, CDR2 YNFKEQ. This CDR3 is built from 15 residues. In DNA, the CDR3 is TGTGCCAGCAGCCACCCGGGACAGGGCAACCATGAGCAGTTCTTC. Amino acids: CASSHPGQGNHEQFF.

The V call is TRBV11-2, the J call TRBJ2-4, with 9 bases matching TRBD1. The germline CDR1 and CDR2 sequences are SGHAT and FQNNGV. CDR3 size: 15 residues. V lost 4 bases, J lost 11 bases, and 12 bases stayed unmatched. The CDR3 loop reads CASSSDTTGGKVQYF. As DNA, the CDR3 is TGTGCCAGCAGCTCTGACACCACAGGGGGCAAGGTTCAGTACTTC.

The rearrangement joins TRBV5-4 to TRBJ2-7; D tentatively reads TRBD1 or TRBD2 (5 bases each). V lost 0 bases and J 3 bases, leaving 13 bases between the germline ends. In germline, CDR1 is SGHNT, CDR2 YYREEE (reference sequence). The CDR3 is 15 amino acids. The CDR3 DNA reads TGTGCCAGCAGCTTGGGGGGGAGAGTCTACTACGAGCAGTACTTC. Translated: CASSLGGRVYYEQYF.

This CDR3 is CASNTDSNQPQHF. The CDR3 nucleotides read TGTGCCAGTAATACAGATAGCAATCAGCCCCAGCATTTT. The chain employs TRBV19 and TRBJ1-5; D gene uncertain. The V end was cut by 7 bases, the J end by 0 bases, with 7 bases between. The CDR3 spans 13 residues. The germline V gene encodes CDR1 LNHDA and CDR2 SQIVND (reference sequence).

This clone was recorded a few times. CDR3 in amino acids: CASSPATGSYEQYF. The CDR3 DNA reads as TGTGCCAGCTCACCAGCGACAGGCTCCTACGAGCAGTACTTC. The chain recombines TRBV18 with TRBJ2-7; a weak D match, TRBD1 (6 bases). The germline gives CDR1 KGHSH, CDR2 LQKENI. The CDR3 covers 14 residues. V gave up 2 bases and J gave up 0 bases, with 8 bases separating them.

The CDR3 region is CASSVHSYEQYF. In nucleotides, the CDR3 is TGCGCCAGCAGTGTCCACTCCTACGAGCAGTACTTC. This rearrangement joins TRBV10-2 to TRBJ2-7; D is unclear. Trimming cost V 4 bases and J 0 bases, with 4 bases left between them. The CDR3 spans 12 residues. Germline loops: CDR1 WSHSY, CDR2 SAAADI.